This T cell receptor beta chain was sequenced for a study of regulatory T cells in long-lasting Graves disease. This clonotype was detected many times. Trimming removed 6 bases at V and 0 bases at J, with 14 bases between. The CDR3 covers 15 residues. In building TCR beta libraries, iRepertoire HTBI primers were used together with Arm-PCR of CDR3 regions. In TCRdb, the multiplex PCR reads were re-called with MiXCR into one record per CDR3 protein. Of some 330,000 distinct CDR3 sequences in the sample, about an eighth are singletons; the top ten hold 15% to 20%. This sample's time point: newly diagnosed GD, antithyroid drugs for less than 3 months. Researchers made the TCR library from RNA that was extracted from PBMCs. These data are also associated with another study on T cells in Graves' hyperthyroidism and ophthalmopathy. From that study: Primed by the HTBI set, a first-round RT-PCR was run on the TCR CDR3.

This receptor was taken from a woman under 30 with Graves disease. Sequenced here: peripheral blood mononuclear cells (PBMCs), sampled at new diagnosis, from a patient treated with antithyroid drugs. This sequence joins TRBV12-3 or TRBV12-4 and TRBJ1-1; the D is unclear. In DNA, the CDR3 is TGTGCCAGCAGCCCCTTTGGAACCATGAACACTGAAGCTTTCTTT. Translated, it gives CASSPFGTMNTEAFF.